The 6 T cell receptor beta chains below all came from one sample that was sequenced in a study of early T cells in non-severe SARS-CoV-2 infection. TCRdb passed the 5' RACE reads through MiXCR, listing each CDR3 protein once. The repertoire consists of around 30,000 distinct CDR3 sequences, with about 8.6% occurring once and the leading ten covering approximately 13%. The sample taken for sequencing was whole blood. Receptor source: an adult who was a healthcare worker with PCR-confirmed SARS-CoV-2 infection or an uninfected control (not recorded which).

Ten or more counts support this clonotype. The chain recombines TRBV24-1 with TRBJ2-1; TRBD2 matches at 8 bases. With V trimmed by 3 bases and J by 4 bases, 7 bases remained unmatched. The CDR3 is made up of 16 amino acids. Germline loops: CDR1 KGHDR, CDR2 SFDVKD. The CDR3: CATSDAGTSPYNEQFF. The CDR3 DNA follows: TGTGCCACCAGTGATGCCGGGACTAGTCCGTACAATGAGCAGTTCTTC.

The table lists this clonotype with a few counts. The chain has TRBV11-2 and TRBJ2-7; D might be TRBD1 (6 bases). Trimming removed 3 bases from V and 9 bases from J, with 15 bases in between. This CDR3 is built from 13 residues. Germline values: CDR1 SGHAT, CDR2 FQNNGV. CDR3 residues: CASSLGGGARQYF. The CDR3 region has the DNA TGTGCCAGCAGCTTGGGTGGGGGCGCAAGGCAGTACTTC.

In its sample, this clonotype was seen many times. The V and J genes are TRBV7-9 and TRBJ2-3, with D possibly matching TRBD2 (5 bases). Trimming left V 3 bases short and J 4 bases short, with 5 bases between. The CDR3 loop spans 12 amino acids. The germline CDR1 and CDR2 sequences are SEHNR and FQNEAQ (reference sequence). The CDR3 bases are TGTGCCAGCAGCTTCGGGGCAGATACGCAGTATTTT. Its protein is CASSFGADTQYF.

This chain's CDR3 is CSALRDSGNTIYF. CDR3 nucleotides: TGCAGTGCTCTCCGAGACAGTGGAAACACCATATATTTT. This rearrangement joins TRBV20-1 to TRBJ1-3, with D possibly TRBD1 on 5 matching bases. The CDR3 has 13 amino acids. V lost 5 bases and J 3 bases, leaving 11 bases between the germline ends. CDR1 DFQATT and CDR2 SNEGSKA come from the germline V gene (reference sequence).

The chain joins TRBV15 to TRBJ2-1; the D gene is possibly TRBD2 (6 bases). V was pared by 3 bases and J by 5 bases, with 17 bases between. Per germline, CDR1 LNHNV and CDR2 YYDKDF (reference sequence). The CDR3 is made up of 16 amino acids. This CDR3 reads CATSRETGEPHNEQFF. The CDR3 nucleotides are TGTGCCACCAGCAGGGAGACGGGGGAGCCTCACAATGAGCAGTTCTTC.

Only a few counts were recorded for this clonotype. The V and J genes are TRBV5-6 and TRBJ1-6, with TRBD1 identical over 10 bases. The CDR3 covers 14 residues. The germline V gene encodes CDR1 SGHDT and CDR2 YYEEEE. Trimming took 3 bases from V and 9 from J; bases not matched to a gene: 3. CDR3 in DNA: TGTGCCAGCAGCTACCGGGACAGGGGTTCACCCCTCCACTTT. Residues: CASSYRDRGSPLHF.